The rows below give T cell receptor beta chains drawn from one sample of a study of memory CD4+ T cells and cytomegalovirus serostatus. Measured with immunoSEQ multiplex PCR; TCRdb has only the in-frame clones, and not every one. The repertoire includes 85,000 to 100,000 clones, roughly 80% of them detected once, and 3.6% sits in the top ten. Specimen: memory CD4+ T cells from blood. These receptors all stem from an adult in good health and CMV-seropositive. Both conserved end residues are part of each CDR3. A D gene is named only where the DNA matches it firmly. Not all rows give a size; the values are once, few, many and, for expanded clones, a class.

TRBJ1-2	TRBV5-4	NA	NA	TGTGCCAGCAGCTTGGCCGCCGACAACTCCTTCTATGGCTACACCTTC	CASSLAADNSFYGYTF
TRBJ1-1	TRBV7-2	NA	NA	TGTGCCAGCAGCTTAGATGAGGGAACTGAAGCTTTCTTT	CASSLDEGTEAFF
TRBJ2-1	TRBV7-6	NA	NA	TGTGCCAGCAGCTTAGACAGGTCCCTGGAGCAGTTCTTC	CASSLDRSLEQFF
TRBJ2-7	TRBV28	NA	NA	TGTGCCAGCAGCCCCGATGGCCCCTACGAGCAGTACTTC	CASSPDGPYEQYF
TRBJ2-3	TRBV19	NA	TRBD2	TGTGCCAGTAGGCCCCGGGGGGGCGCGGATACGCAGTATTTT	CASRPRGGADTQYF
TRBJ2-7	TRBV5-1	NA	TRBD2	TGCGCCAGCAGCTTGGGGCTAGCGGGAGAAAAGTACTTC	CASSLGLAGEKYF
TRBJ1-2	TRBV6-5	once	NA	TGTGCCAGCAGTTACTCGGTGGCAACCGCTAACTATGGCTACACCTTC	CASSYSVATANYGYTF
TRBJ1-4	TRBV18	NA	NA	TGTGCCAGCTCACCACTCGGGGCAACTAATGAAAAACTGTTTTTT	CASSPLGATNEKLFF
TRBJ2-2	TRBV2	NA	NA	TGTGCCAGCAGCGGACAGAACACCGGGGAGCTGTTTTTT	CASSGQNTGELFF
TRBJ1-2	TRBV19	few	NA	TGTGCCAGCACCCAAGCTAACTATGGCTACACCTTC	CASTQANYGYTF
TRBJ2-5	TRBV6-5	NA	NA	TGTGCCAGCAGCGTACAGGGATTGGAGACCCAGTACTTC	CASSVQGLETQYF
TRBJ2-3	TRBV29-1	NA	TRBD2	TGCAGCGTTGTCTCTCTGGCTAGCGGGAGATGGGCGGATACGCAGTATTTT	CSVVSLASGRWADTQYF
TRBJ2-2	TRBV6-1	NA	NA	TGTGCCAGCAGTGATTCCTGGGTCACCGGGGAGCTGTTTTTT	CASSDSWVTGELFF
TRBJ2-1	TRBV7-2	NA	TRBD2	TGTGCCAGCAGCTTAGGACTAGCGGGAGATTGGCAGTTCTTC	CASSLGLAGDWQFF
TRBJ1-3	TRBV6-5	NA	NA	TGTGCCAGCATTCCTTACTCTGGAAACACCATATATTTT	CASIPYSGNTIYF
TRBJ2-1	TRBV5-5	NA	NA	TGTGCCAGCAGCGCTAGACCCACCGGGATTACAAGCTATGAGCAGTTCTTC	CASSARPTGITSYEQFF
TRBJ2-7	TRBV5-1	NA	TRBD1	TGCGCCAGCACCGGGACAGGAGCCTACGAGCAGTACTTC	CASTGTGAYEQYF
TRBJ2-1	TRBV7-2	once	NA	TGTGCCAGCAGCTTAAGCGGGACAACTTTATTCTTC	CASSLSGTTLFF
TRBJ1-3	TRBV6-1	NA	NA	TGTGCCAGCAGATCAGGGGCTGGAAACACCATATATTTT	CASRSGAGNTIYF
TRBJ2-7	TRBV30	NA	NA	TGTGCCTGGAGTACCGGACACGTCCAGGGGCAGTACTTC	CAWSTGHVQGQYF
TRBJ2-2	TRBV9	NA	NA	TGTGCCAGCAGCGTAGAATGGGTGAACACCGGGGAGCTGTTTTTT	CASSVEWVNTGELFF
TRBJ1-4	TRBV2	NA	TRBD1	TGTGCCAGCAAACAGACAGGGTCTAATGAAAAACTGTTTTTT	CASKQTGSNEKLFF
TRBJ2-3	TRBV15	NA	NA	TGTGCCACCGCTAGGGACATTAGCACAGATACGCAGTATTTT	CATARDISTDTQYF
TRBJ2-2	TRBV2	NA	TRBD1	TGTGCCAGCAGACGACAGGGGACGTGGACCGGGGAGCTGTTTTTT	CASRRQGTWTGELFF
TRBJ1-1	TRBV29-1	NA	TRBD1	TGCAGCGGGGGCACAGGGGACACTGAAGCTTTCTTT	CSGGTGDTEAFF
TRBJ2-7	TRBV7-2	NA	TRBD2	TGTGCCAGCAGCTCGACTAGCGGGAGCGACGAGCAGTACTTC	CASSSTSGSDEQYF
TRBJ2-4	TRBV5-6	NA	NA	TGTGCCAGCAGCTCCCAACCCCTGACACGTTCAATAGCCAAAAACATTCAGTACTTC	CASSSQPLTRSIAKNIQYF
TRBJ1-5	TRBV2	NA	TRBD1	TGTGCCAGCAGTCGGACAGGGAGCAATCAGCCCCAGCATTTT	CASSRTGSNQPQHF
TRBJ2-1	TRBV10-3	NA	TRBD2	TGTGCCATCAGTGAGGTAGCGGGAGGGGGGTACAATGAGCAGTTCTTC	CAISEVAGGGYNEQFF
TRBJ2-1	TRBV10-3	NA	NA	TGTGCCATCAGTGCATTCACAGGGTCAGGGAATGAGCAGTTCTTC	CAISAFTGSGNEQFF
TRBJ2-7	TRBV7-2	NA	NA	TGTGCCAGCAGCTTGTCTGGGACGGGCTACGAGCAGTACTTC	CASSLSGTGYEQYF
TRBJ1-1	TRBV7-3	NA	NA	TGTGCCAGCAGCTTGTCCAGGGTTGCGAACACTGAAGCTTTCTTT	CASSLSRVANTEAFF
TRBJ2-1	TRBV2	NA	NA	TGTGCCAGCCAGGGAACGGGCCACTACAATGAGCAGTTCTTC	CASQGTGHYNEQFF
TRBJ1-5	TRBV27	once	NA	TGTGCCAGCCAGGCGGGAGGGCGCGGTGGTCAGCCCCAGCATTTT	CASQAGGRGGQPQHF
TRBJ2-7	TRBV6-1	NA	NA	TGTGCCAGCAGTGATTTTTGGGGCCCTTACGAGCAGTACTTC	CASSDFWGPYEQYF
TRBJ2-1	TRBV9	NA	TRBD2	TGTGCCAGCAGCGTAGTAGGAACTAGCGGGACATACAATGAGCAGTTCTTC	CASSVVGTSGTYNEQFF
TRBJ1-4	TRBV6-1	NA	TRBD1	TGTGCCAGCAGTGACCCACAGGGGTCTGAAAAACTGTTTTTT	CASSDPQGSEKLFF
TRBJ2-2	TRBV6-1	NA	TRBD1	TGTGCCAGCAGGACAACTGACAGGGGGGTCGGGGAGCTGTTTTTT	CASRTTDRGVGELFF
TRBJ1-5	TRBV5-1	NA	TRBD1	TGCGCCAGCAGCTCCGGGACAGGGCGAAATCAGCCCCAGCATTTT	CASSSGTGRNQPQHF
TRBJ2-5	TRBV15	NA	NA	TGTGCCACCAGCAGAGATCCCGGGAAACAAGAGACCCAGTACTTC	CATSRDPGKQETQYF
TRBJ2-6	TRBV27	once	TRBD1	TGTGCCAGCAGTTTAGGAGACAGGGCTGGGGCCAACGTCCTGACTTTC	CASSLGDRAGANVLTF
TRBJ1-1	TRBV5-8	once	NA	TGTGCCAGCAGCCTAGCGGGGTCCGCTTTCTTT	CASSLAGSAFF
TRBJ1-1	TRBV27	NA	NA	TGTGCCAGCAGTTCTCGGGGGTGGGGGACGAACACTGAAGCTTTCTTT	CASSSRGWGTNTEAFF
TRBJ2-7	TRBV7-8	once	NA	TGTGCCAGCAGCCCCCGGCTAGCGGGACAGGGCTCCTACGAGCAGTACTTC	CASSPRLAGQGSYEQYF
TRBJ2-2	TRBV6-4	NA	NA	TGTGCCAGCAGTGTTAGAGTGAACACCGGGGAGCTGTTTTTT	CASSVRVNTGELFF
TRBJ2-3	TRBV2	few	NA	TGTGCCAGCGCGAAGGGTCAGGGTCTGTATTTT	CASAKGQGLYF
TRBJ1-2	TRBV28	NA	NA	TGTGCCAGCAGCTCCAGACTAGGCCTATATGGCTACACCTTC	CASSSRLGLYGYTF
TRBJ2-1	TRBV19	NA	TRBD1	TGTGCCAGTAGTATGGGCGACAGGGGGTTATACAATGAGCAGTTCTTC	CASSMGDRGLYNEQFF
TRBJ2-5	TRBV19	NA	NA	TGTGCCAGTAGCCTCTCCGGGACTTTGAAGACCCAGTACTTC	CASSLSGTLKTQYF
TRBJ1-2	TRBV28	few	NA	TGTGCCAGCAATGCCCAGGTGGGCTATGGCTACACCTTC	CASNAQVGYGYTF
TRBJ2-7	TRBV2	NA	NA	TGTGCCAGCAGTGAGCAAAGATCCTACGAGCAGTACTTC	CASSEQRSYEQYF
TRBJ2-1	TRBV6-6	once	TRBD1	TGTGCCAGCAGTCACCCCGCACAGGGGATGTATGAGCAGTTCTTC	CASSHPAQGMYEQFF